This TCR beta chain is from a study of OX40 agonist ivuxolimab in advanced cancers. Study-level background: Across the patients, intravenous ivuxolimab was delivered every 2 weeks at 0.01 to 10 mg/kg. General observations from the study: Doses of 0.1 to 3.0 mg/kg were accompanied by clonal expansion of CD4+ and CD8+ blood T cells by week 6.

As for this clone: Its target is unknown.

The assay was immunoSEQ multiplex PCR, and TCRdb's table has in-frame clones only and misses some. Among just under 85,000 clones listed, about four fifths were seen once. This CDR3 comprises 17 residues. Germline values: CDR1 MNHNS, CDR2 SASEGT. Trimming cost V 4 bases and J 7 bases; bases outside gene matches: 14. V usage is TRBV6-1 and J usage is TRBJ1-5; TRBD1 aligns across 9 bases. The clonotype comes from an adult with an advanced solid tumor such as melanoma, head and neck, liver or kidney cancer. Sequences were derived from CD4+ or CD8+ T cells sorted from blood, sampled in a trial of the OX40 agonist ivuxolimab. The CDR3: CASSGQGGNLQGQPQHF. For the CDR3, the DNA is TGTGCCAGCAGTGGACAGGGGGGAAATTTGCAAGGGCAGCCCCAGCATTTT.